This TCR beta chain came from a study of PD-L1 blockade in urothelial cancer. Time point: pretreatment peripheral blood. Assay used: immunoSEQ multiplex PCR; TCRdb lists only in-frame clones, some missing. The sample holds around 66,000 clones, around four fifths seen once. The specimen was PBMCs, collected around atezolizumab (anti-PD-L1) treatment. This TCR was sampled from a man aged 65 to 79 with urothelial cancer.

In DNA form, the CDR3 reads TGTGCCAGCAGCTTAGCGTTCCAGGGTACTGAAGCTTTCTTT. It specifies CASSLAFQGTEAFF. This chain uses TRBV7-9 with TRBJ1-1; D is perhaps TRBD1 (5 bases). The CDR3 spans 14 residues. CDR1 and CDR2 (germline): SEHNR, FQNEAQ (reference sequence). V gave up 0 bases and J gave up 5 bases, with 10 bases separating them.